One and the same sample provided the 3 T cell receptor beta chains below, sequenced in a study of response to subunit inactivated influenza vaccine. TCRdb itself ran the RT-PCR reads through MiXCR, one entry per CDR3 protein. The table has roughly 700,000 distinct CDR3 sequences, over 11% seen once; the top ten hold approximately 6.5%. The sequenced sample was PBMCs from blood, obtained 14 to 15 days before vaccination. Receptors originate from a man aged 45 to 65 who received an inactivated influenza vaccine.

This clonotype has a handful of counts. The rearrangement joins TRBV11-1 to TRBJ2-1, with 9 bases that match TRBD2. J was trimmed by 4 bases and V by 5 bases; bases with no gene match: 18. The CDR3 is made up of 19 amino acids. Looked up from germline, CDR1 is SGHAT and CDR2 is FQDESV (reference sequence). The CDR3 DNA sequence: TGTGCCAGCAGCCCTATCGCCCGGGGACTAGCCCGGACGTACAATGAGCAGTTCTTC. It encodes CASSPIARGLARTYNEQFF.

The rearrangement joins TRBV3-1 to TRBJ2-7, with 9 bases fitting TRBD2. V shed 4 bases, J shed 7 bases, and the junction held 8 bases outside the gene matches. Germline lookup yields CDR1 LGHDT and CDR2 YNNKEL (reference sequence). The CDR3 contains 14 residues. CDR3 region: CASSLRGGASEQYF. CDR3 DNA sequence: TGTGCCAGCAGCCTTCGCGGGGGGGCTTCGGAGCAGTACTTC.

This clonotype showed up many times. This chain links TRBV27 with TRBJ2-1, with D perhaps TRBD2 (5 bases). V was clipped by 2 bases and J by 6 bases, with 20 bases between them. Germline loops: CDR1 MNHEY, CDR2 SMNVEV (reference sequence). This CDR3 contains 17 residues. CDR3 amino acids: CASSLRTPGNRPNEQFF. CDR3 sequence (DNA): TGTGCCAGCAGTTTACGAACCCCGGGAAATAGGCCCAATGAGCAGTTCTTC.